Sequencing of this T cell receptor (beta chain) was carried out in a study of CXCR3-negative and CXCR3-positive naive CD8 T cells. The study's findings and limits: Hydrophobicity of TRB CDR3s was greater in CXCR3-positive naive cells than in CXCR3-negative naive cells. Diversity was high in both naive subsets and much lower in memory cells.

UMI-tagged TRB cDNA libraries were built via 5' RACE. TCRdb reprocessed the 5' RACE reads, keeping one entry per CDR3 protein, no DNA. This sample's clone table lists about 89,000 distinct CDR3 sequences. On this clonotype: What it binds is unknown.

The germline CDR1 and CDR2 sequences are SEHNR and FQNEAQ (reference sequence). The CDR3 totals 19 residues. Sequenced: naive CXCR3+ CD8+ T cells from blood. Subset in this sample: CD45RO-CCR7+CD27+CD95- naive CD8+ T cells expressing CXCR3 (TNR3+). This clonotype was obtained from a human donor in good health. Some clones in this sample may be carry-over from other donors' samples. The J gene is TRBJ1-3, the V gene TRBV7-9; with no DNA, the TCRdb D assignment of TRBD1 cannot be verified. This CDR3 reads CASSQKETSRQGRGNTIYF.